Shown below are 5 T cell receptor beta chains from a single sample sequenced in a study of T cell responses to AZD1222 COVID-19 vaccine. Clones were sequenced by immunoSEQ multiplex PCR, and TCRdb holds only the in-frame ones, with some missing. Of 65,000 to 90,000 clones listed, approximately 92% are singletons. Sequencing was performed on peripheral blood, taken 28 days after the second AZD1222 dose. These receptor sequences come from an adult who received the AZD1222 COVID-19 vaccine.

The rearrangement links TRBV6-5 to TRBJ2-7; D gene ambiguous. The CDR3 length is 15 residues. Germline-derived CDR1 and CDR2 are MNHEY and SVGAGI. V was pared by 2 bases and J by 4 bases, with 15 bases between. The CDR3 DNA reads TGTGCCAGCAGTTACACGGGCGCTCATCCATACGAGCAGTACGTC. It yields the protein CASSYTGAHPYEQYV.

This clone was counted a single time. V usage is TRBV6-5 and J usage is TRBJ1-4; no definite D call. Trimming removed 7 bases at V and 0 bases at J, with 12 bases between. From germline, CDR1 is MNHEY and CDR2 SVGAGI. This CDR3 contains 15 residues. The CDR3: CASTWADPTNEKLFF. The CDR3, as DNA: TGTGCCAGCACCTGGGCAGATCCAACTAATGAAAAACTGTTTTTT.

The chain employs TRBV5-6 and TRBJ1-5; D perhaps matches TRBD1 (5 bases). The V end was cut by 3 bases, the J end by 3 bases, with 10 bases between. The CDR3 covers 14 residues. Looked up from germline, CDR1 is SGHDT and CDR2 is YYEEEE. The CDR3 spells CASSSGTINQPQHF. The CDR3 DNA sequence: TGTGCCAGCAGCTCCGGGACGATCAATCAGCCCCAGCATTTT.

This chain links TRBV11-2 with TRBJ2-5, with 7 bases fitting TRBD1. This CDR3 region has 15 residues. Germline V gene sequence: CDR1 SGHAT, CDR2 FQNNGV. The trim removed 1 base at V and 3 bases at J, leaving 5 bases unmatched. The DNA for the CDR3 is TGTGCCAGCAGCTTAGCCGGGACAGATAAAGAGACCCAGTACTTC. Protein product: CASSLAGTDKETQYF.

To note about this clone: Additional DNA sequences in this sample encode the identical CDR3. The rearrangement joins TRBV29-1 to TRBJ1-5, with D possibly matching TRBD1 (5 bases). The germline V gene has CDR1 SQVTM and CDR2 ANQGSEA. Trimming shortened V by 1 base and J by 6 bases, and 10 bases separated the two germline ends. The CDR3 spans 13 residues. The CDR3 here is CSVEGGVGQPQHF. The CDR3 DNA sequence: TGCAGCGTTGAAGGAGGGGTGGGTCAGCCCCAGCATTTT.